This T cell receptor (beta chain) was captured in a study of blood T cell repertoires in COVID-19. V gave up 3 bases and J gave up 4 bases, with 9 bases separating them. From germline, CDR1 is SGHTA and CDR2 FQGTGA. The CDR3 is 13 residues long. Libraries were prepared by immunoSEQ multiplex PCR; TCRdb keeps only in-frame clonotypes and omits some of them. Of some 350,000 clones detected, over 75% appear once; the ten largest clones hold around 4.6%. Assignments of participants to cohorts depended upon their own reported clinical history. This TCR came from a man aged 30-40 years who had recovered from COVID-19. The genes are TRBV7-3 and TRBJ1-1; no clear D gene. The sequenced material came from PBMCs or T cells enriched from blood (not recorded which). The chain's CDR3 is CASSFGEATEAFF. CDR3 coding DNA: TGTGCCAGCAGCTTCGGGGAGGCCACTGAAGCTTTCTTT.